The rows below give T cell receptor beta chains drawn from one sample of a study of regulatory T cells in long-lasting Graves disease. Each CDR3 protein gets one entry after TCRdb re-called the multiplex PCR reads with MiXCR. The table has 350,000 to 500,000 distinct CDR3 sequences, about 15% seen once; the top ten hold 17%. This sample was also put to use in a study of T cells in Graves' hyperthyroidism and ophthalmopathy.

The sample was peripheral blood mononuclear cells (PBMCs), taken at new diagnosis, from a patient treated with antithyroid drugs. Every receptor here comes from a woman in her 50s with Graves disease. The CDR3 runs from the conserved cysteine through the conserved F or W. The D gene is left open where the match is weak. A row's size may be missing; if present it is once, few, many or a size class.

v_gene	j_gene	abundance	d_gene	CDR3nt	CDR3aa
TRBV7-3	TRBJ2-1	many	TRBD2	TGTGCCAGCAGCTTAGCGGGAGTCTCCTACAATGAGCAGTTCTTC	CASSLAGVSYNEQFF
TRBV6-5	TRBJ2-1	many	TRBD2	TGTGCCAGCAGTTACCCGCCCCGCGGAGAACTAGCGGGACTTCCTGGGAATGAGCAGTTCTTC	CASSYPPRGELAGLPGNEQFF
TRBV29-1	TRBJ1-5	few	-	TGCAGCGTTGAAGATGCGGGCAGGCCAGACCAGCATTTT	CSVEDAGRPDQHF
TRBV18	TRBJ2-1	many	TRBD2	TGTGCCAGCTCACCACCCTCCGTCGGCGGGGGACGATACAATGAGCAGTTCTTC	CASSPPSVGGGRYNEQFF
TRBV12-3/TRBV12-4	TRBJ2-1	many	-	TGTGCCAGCAGTACCCAGTACAATGAGCAGTTCTTC	CASSTQYNEQFF
TRBV9	TRBJ2-6	-	-	TGTGCCAGCAGCGAGGGGATAACAGGGTCGTGGGGGGCCAACGTCCTGACTTTC	CASSEGITGSWGANVLTF
TRBV27	TRBJ2-1	many	-	TGTGCCAGCAGTTCCGGGCCGGGACATAGCTCCTACAATGAGCAGTTCTTC	CASSSGPGHSSYNEQFF
TRBV19	TRBJ2-1	few	-	TGTGCCAGTACGAACTACAATGAGCAGTTCTTC	CASTNYNEQFF
TRBV24-1	TRBJ2-7	few	TRBD1	TGTGCCACCAGTGCCAGCGACATCCAGGGGGTTTACGAGCAGTACTTC	CATSASDIQGVYEQYF
TRBV5-1	TRBJ2-1	many	-	TGCGCCAGCGGATGGGGGGAGTCGTCCAATGAGCAGTTCTTC	CASGWGESSNEQFF
TRBV27	TRBJ2-7	many	TRBD2	TGTGCCAGTAGGGGTCTAGCGGGGGCCTTGGGTACCTACGAGCAGTACTTC	CASRGLAGALGTYEQYF
TRBV4-1	TRBJ1-5	-	-	TGCGCCAGCAGCCAAGAAGCGGGGAGGCAGCCCCAGCATTTT	CASSQEAGRQPQHF
TRBV7-2	TRBJ2-7	-	TRBD2	TGTGCCAGCAGCTTCGGGAGCGGGAGGGGCGAGCAGTACTTC	CASSFGSGRGEQYF
TRBV28	TRBJ2-1	few	-	TGTGCCAGCAGTGCCCAGACAAGGGATGAGCAGTTCTTC	CASSAQTRDEQFF
TRBV7-3	TRBJ2-5	-	-	TGTGCCAGCAGCTTAGGAAGTAGGGGACAAGAGACCCAGTACTTC	CASSLGSRGQETQYF
TRBV28	TRBJ2-7	many	TRBD2	TGTGCCAGCAGATGGACTAGCGGGAGAGACTACGAGCAGTACTTC	CASRWTSGRDYEQYF
TRBV28	TRBJ1-1	many	-	TGTGCCAGCAGACACAGCATGAACACTGAAGCTTTCTTT	CASRHSMNTEAFF
TRBV11-2	TRBJ2-1	few	-	TGTGCCAGCAGCTTAGGTCCCGGGCGTAGTGAGTTCTTC	CASSLGPGRSEFF
TRBV11-2	TRBJ2-7	-	TRBD1	TGTGCCAGCAGCTTAGGGACAGGGGGCGGAATGTGGGTTTACGAGCAGTACTTC	CASSLGTGGGMWVYEQYF
TRBV20-1	TRBJ1-4	-	TRBD1	TGCAGTGCTAGATCCCGGGACAGGGACGAAAAACTGTTTTTT	CSARSRDRDEKLFF
TRBV28	TRBJ2-7	many	TRBD2	TGTGCCAGCAGTTTCTCGGGGAGGGGTGAGCAGTACTTC	CASSFSGRGEQYF
TRBV18	TRBJ1-1	many	TRBD1	TGTGCCAGCTCACCAGGGACAGGGGTCGATCGAAGCACTGAAGCTTTCTTT	CASSPGTGVDRSTEAFF
TRBV20-1	TRBJ1-1	many	-	TGCAGTGCTAGTGGGGGGGGACTAGAAGACACTGAAGCTTTCTTT	CSASGGGLEDTEAFF
TRBV2	TRBJ2-3	many	-	TGTGCCAGCAGCGACTTGGGGGCGCGGACAGATACGCAGTATTTT	CASSDLGARTDTQYF
TRBV11-2	TRBJ2-5	many	TRBD2	TGTGCCAGCAGCCTAGGACTAGCGGGAGCTGAGACCCAGTACTTC	CASSLGLAGAETQYF
TRBV7-8	TRBJ2-1	-	-	TGTGCCAGCAGCTTAGGAATAGGGGGGAGACAATTGTACAATGAGCAGTTCTTC	CASSLGIGGRQLYNEQFF
TRBV20-1	TRBJ2-5	-	-	TGCAGTGCTAGAGATTACAGGGCCCAAGAGACCCAGTACTTC	CSARDYRAQETQYF
TRBV7-9	TRBJ2-3	many	TRBD2	TGTGCCAGCAGCTTCGACCTAGCGGGCACAGATACGCAGTATTTT	CASSFDLAGTDTQYF
TRBV7-6	TRBJ2-1	many	TRBD2	TGTGCCACTGGGACTAGCGGGAGCTCCTACAATGAGCAGTTCTTC	CATGTSGSSYNEQFF
TRBV4-1	TRBJ2-5	-	TRBD1	TGCGCCAGCAGCCAAGCTCCCCAGGACAGGGAAGAGACCCAGTACTTC	CASSQAPQDREETQYF
TRBV11-2	TRBJ1-3	few	TRBD1	TGTGCCAGCAGCTTCACGGGACAGTATTACTCTGGAAACACCATATATTTT	CASSFTGQYYSGNTIYF
TRBV6-2/TRBV6-3	TRBJ2-3	many	TRBD2	TGTGCCAGCAGTTACCCACTAGCGGGAGATACGACAGATACGCAGTATTTT	CASSYPLAGDTTDTQYF
TRBV4-1	TRBJ1-3	few	-	TGCGCCAGCAGCCAATTGGGGCTCGGTGGAAACACCATATATTTT	CASSQLGLGGNTIYF
TRBV7-9	TRBJ2-3	many	TRBD1	TGTGCCAGCAGCTTAGTGGACGCTTGGACAGGCGGCACTACGCAGTATTTT	CASSLVDAWTGGTTQYF
TRBV6-2/TRBV6-3	TRBJ1-6	few	-	TGTGCCAGCAGTTACTCGTACGACAGGTTGAATTCACCCCTCCACTTT	CASSYSYDRLNSPLHF
TRBV27	TRBJ1-2	-	-	TGTGCCACCGGGGAGAATCTAGACAACTATGGCTACACCTTC	CATGENLDNYGYTF
TRBV13	TRBJ2-7	many	-	TGTGCCAGCAGCTCTCAGGCGTATTGGTACGAGCAGTACTTC	CASSSQAYWYEQYF